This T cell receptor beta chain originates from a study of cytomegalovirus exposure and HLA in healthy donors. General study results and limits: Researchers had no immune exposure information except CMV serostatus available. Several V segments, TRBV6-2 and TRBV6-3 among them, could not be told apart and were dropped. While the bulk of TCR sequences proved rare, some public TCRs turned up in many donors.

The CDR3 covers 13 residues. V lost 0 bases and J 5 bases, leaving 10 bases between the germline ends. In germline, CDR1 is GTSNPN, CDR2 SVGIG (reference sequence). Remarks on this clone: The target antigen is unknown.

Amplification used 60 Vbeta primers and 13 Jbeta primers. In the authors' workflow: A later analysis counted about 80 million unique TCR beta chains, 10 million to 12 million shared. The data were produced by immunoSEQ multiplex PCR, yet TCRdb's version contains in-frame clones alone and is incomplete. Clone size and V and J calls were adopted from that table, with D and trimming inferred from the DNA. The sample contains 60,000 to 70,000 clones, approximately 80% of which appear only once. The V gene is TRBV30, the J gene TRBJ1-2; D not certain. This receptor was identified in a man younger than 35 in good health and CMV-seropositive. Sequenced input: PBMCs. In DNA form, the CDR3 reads TGTGCCTGGAGTGTAGAGAGTCCTTATGGCTACACCTTC. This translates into CAWSVESPYGYTF.